This T cell receptor (beta chain) was sequenced in a study of blood T cell repertoires in COVID-19. Per the authors' pipeline: The authors estimated nucleated cell counts from reference gene primer amplification. Clones were read by immunoSEQ multiplex PCR, and TCRdb kept only the in-frame ones, dropping some. For V, J and clone size, that table is used; D and trimming come from the DNA. The table has a few hundred thousand clones, roughly 90% seen once. This clonotype was obtained from a woman under 40 who had recovered from COVID-19. Specimen: PBMCs or T cells enriched from blood (not recorded which).

As DNA, the CDR3 is TGTGCCAGCAGCGTAGGAGCGGGGCGCTCCTACGAGCAGTACTTC. It codes for CASSVGAGRSYEQYF. The chain carries TRBV9 and TRBJ2-7, with 7 bases matching TRBD2. This CDR3 is 15 amino acids long. V lost 0 bases to trimming and J lost 0 bases; unmatched junction nucleotides: 3. Per the germline V gene, CDR1 is SGDLS and CDR2 is YYNGEE.